The entry that follows covers one T cell receptor beta chain sequence. Its cognate antigen has yet to be identified. Base qualities are not at hand, and no much larger clone is one base apart. The sample has other DNA sequences that encode this CDR3 too. Deletion took 4 bases off V and 4 bases off J, with a span of 11 bases between the germline ends. Reading the germline V gene gives CDR1 SGHTA and CDR2 FQGNSA. The CDR3 goes from the cysteine to the phenylalanine over 13 residues. Just CDR3 DNA is preserved here, 39 bases in frame from base 1. This sample was taken from a study of shared clonotypes between healthy human individuals (dated by TCRdb to the early 2020s). Regarding the complete study: Three men and a couple of women, aged 18 to 49 years, made up the cohort. To increase sequencing depth and limit assay-specific biases, TCR repertoire library preparation and sequencing were carried out by different laboratories using diverse techniques. For each donor, CD4 naive and CD4 memory were each given three plates, CD8 naive was given two plates, and CD8 memory was given one plate. Leukapheresis yielded between about 0.85 and 10 billion PBMCs per donor. Blood TCR repertoires of five healthy adults were deeply sequenced to estimate repertoire size and the extent of clonotype sharing between individuals.

Broader findings and caveats from the paper: Rarefaction of sorted-subset datasets indicated incomplete sequencing despite the large sequencing depth. Only blood was sampled, and tissue TCR repertoires likely differ from those in blood. Pairwise subsampling led to the expectation that sequencing depth would affect the degree of clonotype sharing among donors. The genetic and exposure-history diversity represented was limited by the small number of donors. Naive subsets generally had larger estimated clonotype richness than memory subsets. Sharing across a handful of donors was observed for about 5% of naive CD4, 3% to 4% of naive CD8, about 2.3% of memory CD4, and approximately 0.41% of memory CD8 clonotypes. Compared with non-shared clonotypes, the clonotypes found in all four sorted-subset donors had higher generation probabilities.

Using the deep immunoSEQ assay, TCR CDR3 regions were amplified from genomic DNA by multiplex PCR. Extracted genomic DNA from each cell subset was spread evenly across all wells of several immunoSEQ 96-well plates, with each plate serving as a replicate. Each replicate PCR for sorted subsets received around 200 ng genomic DNA, equal to about 30,000 T cell genomes. Purified libraries were quantified with a Qubit 3.0 fluorometer, sized on a Bioanalyzer 2100, and re-quantified with the KAPA Library Quantification kit. Every immunoSEQ 96-well plate was sequenced on a separate single-read 150-cycle Illumina NextSeq 550 flow cell. For the original study's pipeline: Because only junctional sequences without quality scores were contained in the immunoSEQ output, filtering matching that applied to full-length reads could not be performed. To assign V/J genes and CDR3, sequences were annotated against IMGT germline references using PyIR, a Python wrapper for IgBLAST v1.9. Reads were filtered out if the reads had weak V/J assignments (E-value above 1e-6), no CDR3, stop codons, out-of-frame junctions, or ambiguous translated residues. V3J clonotypes were defined as sequences sharing an identical inferred V gene, J gene, and CDR3 amino acid sequence. Percentage overlap between repertoires was computed as shared unique clonotypes divided by the size of the smaller repertoire. Repertoire richness was assessed with RTK rarefaction, the Chao1 estimator, and Recon v2.1 estimates of unobserved clonotypes. Generation probabilities for all TCRbeta clonotypes obtained by the gDNA method from several donors were computed using OLGA. TCRdb limited this immuneACCESS table to in-frame rearrangements with V and J called. A share of clones is missing; checked studies link under half to unresolved V genes, and the rest is unexplained. The DNA was the basis for D and trimming; V, J and clone size are from that table. This sample has roughly 2.5 million clones in its table, and roughly nine tenths of those were observed once. The ten biggest clones cover around 0.15% of the sample.

Donors were healthy HIV-negative adults with no recently reported acute infections or vaccinations. All donors were Caucasian adults living in Nashville, Tennessee, USA. CD4+ T cells were enriched through magnetic negative selection, after which naive cells were positively selected on CD45RA and the remaining negative fraction served as the memory subset. After blood collection by leukapheresis, PBMCs were isolated using Ficoll-Histopaque density gradient centrifugation and then cryopreserved in the vapor phase of liquid nitrogen. Analytical flow cytometry was used to check the purity and quantity of every magnetically sorted T cell population. Each sorted fraction had its genomic DNA isolated and then quantified by UV absorbance on a Nanodrop 2000c.

The sequence came from a man younger than 30 in good health. This chain is built from TRBV7-2 and TRBJ2-7, with no D gene named confidently. Specimen: naive CD4+ T cells sorted from blood. The cell subset or site label corresponds to: CD45RA+ positively selected. The DNA is TGTGCCAGCAGCTCCGGTAGCTCGTACGAGCAGTACTTC. This is translated as CASSSGSSYEQYF.